This section outlines one T cell receptor beta chain sequence together with its context. Its antigen is unidentified. The sample belongs to a study of beta chain features in type 1 diabetes. Reverse transcription of all isolated RNA meant that expressed TCRB transcripts were sequenced. The data were produced by immunoSEQ multiplex PCR, yet TCRdb's version contains in-frame clones alone and is incomplete. The table records 600,000 to 650,000 clones, around 16% of them present only once. There are 16 residues in the CDR3. V lost 4 bases to trimming and J lost 5 bases, with 18 bases between them. The germline V gene encodes CDR1 SGHDN and CDR2 FVKESK. Study outcomes and limitations: The study found moderately but significantly shorter TCRB CDR3s in all four CD4+ subsets of Type 1 diabetes patients. Shorter templates might be favored by PCR, and equally so in patients and in controls.

The collection from each donor was one heparinised blood draw averaging about 110 mL. Researchers reported sorting CD4+ naive, central memory, regulatory and stem cell-like memory cells via CD45RO/CCR7/CD25/CD127/CD95/CD27. This rearrangement joins TRBV14 to TRBJ2-1; the D gene is possibly TRBD2 (5 bases). The receptor was isolated from a young man in good health. Material: naive CD4+ T cells from blood. The DNA for the CDR3 is TGTGCCAGCAGCCTAAACCGGGGAGCACGTCACAATGAGCAGTTCTTC. The encoded protein is CASSLNRGARHNEQFF.